The T cell receptor (beta chain) described here comes from a study of T cell clones after liver transplantation. The overall study: A pre-transplant mixed lymphocyte reaction with TCRbeta sequencing defined graft-donor-reactive clones followed in post-transplant blood. General observations from the study: Low donor cell numbers restricted donor-reactive repertoire measurement in two subjects.

Assay used: immunoSEQ multiplex PCR; TCRdb lists only in-frame clones, some missing. The sample includes 50,000 to 60,000 clones, around 70% of them seen just once. Thawed unstimulated PBMCs were FACS-sorted by CD3, CD4 and CD8 into two populations. Germline V lookup: CDR1 KGHSH, CDR2 LQKENI. The CDR3 covers 17 residues. Trimming left V 3 bases short and J 0 bases short, with 18 bases between. Remarks on this clone: Its cognate antigen is unknown.

The source was CD4+ T cells from blood, collected at the 22-month timepoint. The TCR comes from a human patient who received a liver transplant. Some T cells may trace back to the graft donor. The chain uses TRBV18 and TRBJ2-7; D might be TRBD2 (6 bases). Here the CDR3 reads CASSPDDRASASYEQYF. The CDR3 region has the DNA TGTGCCAGCTCACCTGACGATCGGGCTAGCGCCTCCTACGAGCAGTACTTC.